One TCR beta chain is described in this entry. No cognate antigen has been identified for it. No base quality values were provided; no much bigger clone lies one nucleotide off. Library method: the immunoSEQ multiplex PCR assay. TCR beta CDR3 sequencing was performed on DNA from the cultured, isolated CD4+ T cells. Per the authors' processing: The analysis removed non-productive TCR sequences, trimmed reads to the CDR3 region, and retained only CDR3s that were 7 or more amino acids long. Antigen-specific clonotypes were identified using the MANAFEST web app by comparison of expansion in peptide wells against reference cultures. To count as positive, a clone had to show expansion at FDR<0.05 compared with the reference and with all other wells, an odds ratio above 5, and a frequency above 0.1% in two replicate wells. A clonotype was defined as cross-reactive if the clonotype was significantly expanded both in SARS-CoV-2 spike wells and in at least one common cold coronavirus spike condition. Levenshtein distance calculated with the stringdist R package was used to assess CDR3 similarity, and unrooted trees were constructed with ape in R 3.6.1. Drawn from immuneACCESS, this table holds only the in-frame rearrangements with V and J called that TCRdb kept. Clones are partly lost; checked studies trace under half to an unresolved V gene and leave the rest unexplained. V and J calls and clone size are as listed in that table; D and trimming were resolved from the DNA. This sample has 60,000 to 80,000 clones in its table, and around 74% of those were observed once. Together, the top ten hold 2% to 2.5% of the sample.

The data were taken from a study of vaccination effects on CD4 cells after COVID-19 (dated by TCRdb to between 2021 and 2024). Background for the entire study: The ViraFEST assay stimulated PBMC with viral peptide pools and then used TCR sequencing to identify antigen-specific CD4+ T cell clonotypes by expansion. Cultures from other donors in the study were sequenced using the Oncomine TCR Beta short-read assay on an Illumina iSeq 100. Post-vaccine samples across the study were collected a median of 72 days after the second dose, with a range of 14 to 241. The full study included some 10 COVID-19 convalescent patients and several SARS-CoV-2-naive healthy vaccine recipients. SARS-CoV-2 spike-specific CD4+ TCR repertoires from before and after mRNA vaccination were compared in COVID-19 convalescent patients and in infection-naive vaccine recipients. Two million PBMC per well were cultured in IMDM with 5% human AB serum, about 9.4 IU/ml IL-2 and gentamicin, plus 10 ug/ml peptides. Overall results and qualifications from the work: Among healthy vaccine recipients, nearly all vaccine-induced clones were SARS-CoV-2 mono-reactive, and just 1 of 255 was cross-reactive with common cold coronaviruses. Clones induced by infection and clones induced by vaccination both contracted markedly at late timepoints after vaccination, which fits with T cell responses waning over time. The study was limited by a small number of convalescent patients, and early post-infection timepoints were lacking.

The CDR3 goes from the cysteine to the phenylalanine over 17 residues. The CDR3 DNA has 51 bases and is translated from base 1. CDR1 and CDR2 are drawn from the germline V gene: MGHRA, YSYEKL. V loses 0 bases of germline sequence and J loses 0 bases, and the interval between the two ends is 9 bases. After less than 13 days of culture, CD4+ T cells were isolated with the EasySep CD4+ T cell isolation kit. Two doses of either the BNT162b2 or the mRNA-1273 mRNA SARS-CoV-2 vaccine were administered to participants. Healthy vaccine recipients had no prior SARS-CoV-2 infection, confirmed by negative nucleocapsid antibodies before and after vaccination. Half of the culture medium was replaced with fresh IL-2-containing medium on days 3 and 7. Unless noted otherwise, every peptide stimulation condition was cultured in triplicate wells. PBMC were separated from whole blood using Ficoll-Paque Plus gradient centrifugation and were then either cryopreserved at -140C or used fresh. Genomic DNA was extracted from cultured CD4+ T cells with the QIAamp micro DNA kit.

Sequencing used CD4+ T cells from PBMCs cultured without peptide, obtained after COVID-19 vaccination. This chain is built from TRBV4-1 and TRBJ2-6, with no D gene named confidently. The sequence was collected from a human donor who received a COVID-19 vaccine. The base sequence is TGCGCCAGCAGCCAAGATCGGGCGTTCTCTGGGGCCAACGTCCTGACTTTC. It translates as CASSQDRAFSGANVLTF.